This T cell receptor (beta chain) was recorded in a study of molecular identifiers for immune sequencing clone quantification. Study-level points and caveats: In CMV-specific effectors, clones above 20 copies held over 98% of molecules; naive, under 1%.

It was from roughly 20,000 to 1,000,000 sorted cells, with 10%, 30% or 50% RNA, that naive CD8 libraries came. As CD8+CD4-CCR7+CD45RA+ cells, naive CD8 T cells were sorted. Previously published methods and listed TCR primers were used for the bulk TCR libraries. TCRdb fed the PCR reads into MiXCR, producing one record per CDR3 protein. Of 70,000 to 90,000 distinct CDR3 sequences in the sample, about 21% were seen once. This clonotype was detected ten times or more. What it recognizes is unknown. Sequencing used naive CD8+ T cells from blood, with Jurkat cell RNA spiked in. Documented subset: FACS-sorted CD8+CD4-CCR7+CD45RA+ naive T cells. The TCR comes from a human donor in good health. Some libraries in this study had Jurkat cell RNA spiked in.

CDR3 in amino acids: CASSQYQETQYF. The CDR3 bases are TGTGCCAGCAGCCAATACCAAGAGACCCAGTACTTC. The chain is built from TRBV14 and TRBJ2-5, with D unclear. Trimming removed 2 bases at V and 0 bases at J, with 1 base between. This CDR3 is built from 12 residues. Germline V lookup: CDR1 SGHDN, CDR2 FVKESK.